A single T cell receptor (beta chain) is shown here with its context. The antigen is not known. Time point specified: blood 2 weeks post-SBRT. Treatment: 15 Gy SBRT to primary tumor, nephrectomy 4 weeks later. Radiation-treated patients gave blood at baseline, week 2 and week 4. This sample was included in a study of radiation and T cells in renal cell carcinoma. Whole-study context: Nephrectomy followed 15 Gy stereotactic body radiation by 4 weeks. Study outcomes and limitations: In blood, top tumor clones expanded by 2 weeks, shrinking by 4. Baseline intratumoral clonotype presence is unknown without pretreatment biopsies.

Trimming left V 5 bases short and J 1 base short, with 11 bases between. This CDR3 contains 13 residues. CDR1 and CDR2 (germline): GTSNPN, SVGIG (reference sequence). Only in-frame clones appear in the TCRdb table, and some are missing; sequencing was by immunoSEQ multiplex PCR. This sample has around 70,000 clones, with about four fifths found just once. Material: blood, obtained from a patient whose treatment included radiotherapy and nephrectomy. J is TRBJ1-1 and V is TRBV30; D gene uncertain. The receptor's source is a man in his 60s with renal cell carcinoma. The CDR3, as DNA: TGTGCCTGGGGTCGATCCGCGAACACTGAAGCTTTCTTT. It specifies CAWGRSANTEAFF.